Following are 14 T cell receptor beta chains from one sample sequenced in a study of blood T cell repertoires in COVID-19. TCRdb's table, derived via immunoSEQ multiplex PCR, lists solely in-frame clones and lacks some. The sample has over 130,000 clones; over 75% are singletons. The sequencing sample was made of peripheral blood. These receptors were collected from a man aged 60 to 69 with active or convalescent COVID-19.

V gene TRBV5-4 combines with J gene TRBJ2-7, with TRBD2 matching 10 bases. The CDR3 is 15 amino acids. Trimming cost V 3 bases and J 4 bases; bases outside gene matches: 7. CDR1 and CDR2 (germline): SGHNT, YYREEE (reference sequence). The CDR3 here is CASSSLAGGLYEQYF. In nucleotides, the CDR3 is TGTGCCAGCAGCTCTTTAGCGGGAGGACTATACGAGCAGTACTTC.

This chain connects TRBV6-5 to TRBJ1-5; no definite D call. V was pared by 2 bases and J by 6 bases, with 11 bases between. Germline V lookup: CDR1 MNHEY, CDR2 SVGAGI. The CDR3 runs 14 residues. CDR3 sequence reads: CASSYAGKGQPQHF. Written as DNA, the CDR3 is TGTGCCAGCAGTTACGCGGGGAAAGGTCAGCCCCAGCATTTT.

This CDR3 is CATSDLRQGSYNEQFF. In nucleotides, the CDR3 is TGTGCCACCAGTGATTTGCGGCAGGGGTCTTACAATGAGCAGTTCTTC. V usage is TRBV24-1 and J usage is TRBJ2-1, with TRBD1 as a possible D gene (6 bases). The CDR3 consists of 16 residues. Between the trimmed V and J ends, which lost 0 bases and 4 bases, there was a span of 12 bases. Germline assignment: CDR1 KGHDR and CDR2 SFDVKD.

The rearrangement joins TRBV4-2 to TRBJ2-7; D not resolved. The CDR3 runs 15 residues. V dropped 2 bases and J dropped 6 bases, with 17 bases sitting between them. Germline lookup yields CDR1 LGHNA and CDR2 YNFKEQ. As DNA, the CDR3 is TGTGCCAGCAGCCAATCATCGCCCCTCGGCGGCGAGCAGTACTTC. Residues: CASSQSSPLGGEQYF.

The CDR3 DNA reads as TGTGCCAGCAGCAAATCTACCAACTTAAGTGTTGTCTATGGCTACACCTTC. The encoded protein is CASSKSTNLSVVYGYTF. The chain employs TRBV21-1 and TRBJ1-2. TRBV21-1 is assigned pseudogene status. This CDR3 region has 17 residues.

This clone was found once. The gene calls are TRBV6-1 and TRBJ1-5; no firm D call. Trimming took off 0 bases at V and 7 bases at J, with 7 bases between the two ends. CDR3 length equals 13 residues. Looked up from germline, CDR1 is MNHNS and CDR2 is SASEGT. Here the CDR3 reads CASSEALAQPQHF. For the CDR3, the DNA is TGTGCCAGCAGTGAAGCGCTAGCCCAGCCCCAGCATTTT.

The CDR3 reads CASSTGPTDTQYF. CDR3 bases: TGTGCCAGCAGCACAGGGCCCACAGATACGCAGTATTTT. The chain couples TRBV6-5 to TRBJ2-3, with a tentative D call TRBD1 (6 bases). The CDR3 contains 13 residues. The V gene lost 6 bases and the J gene lost 2 bases, with 9 bases spanning the gap. Looked up from germline, CDR1 is MNHEY and CDR2 is SVGAGI.

J is TRBJ2-3 and V is TRBV12-3 or TRBV12-4; tentative D call: TRBD1 (8 bases). The V end was cut by 7 bases, the J end by 12 bases, with 20 bases between. The CDR3 extends over 13 amino acids. CDR3 residues: CASTASGGQAQYF. The CDR3 coding sequence is TGTGCCAGCACCGCCTCGGGGGGACAGGCTCAGTATTTT.

The chain carries TRBV4-1 and TRBJ1-5; no clear D gene. V was shortened by 1 base and J by 2 bases, with 6 bases between the two germline ends. Germline V lookup: CDR1 MGHRA, CDR2 YSYEKL. The CDR3 runs to 14 residues. The CDR3 DNA follows: TGCGCCAGCAGCCAAGTTCCAGGCAATCAGCCCCAGCATTTT. This sequence encodes CASSQVPGNQPQHF.

The CDR3 loop reads CASSYSGGGYGELFF. The CDR3 DNA follows: TGTGCCAGCAGTTACTCTGGCGGGGGGTACGGGGAGCTGTTTTTT. The chain carries TRBV6-2 or TRBV6-3 and TRBJ2-2, with 8 bases that match TRBD2. Germline CDR1 MNHEY, CDR2 SVGEGT. V lost 0 bases, J lost 7 bases, and 4 bases stayed unmatched. CDR3 size: 15 residues.

This clone was counted once. The chain recombines TRBV6-2 or TRBV6-3 with TRBJ1-5; D not resolved. In germline, CDR1 is MNHEY, CDR2 SVGEGT. V lost 0 bases and J lost 5, with 11 bases in between. The CDR3 is made up of 15 amino acids. The CDR3 reads CASSYSKVAHQPQHF. CDR3 DNA sequence: TGTGCCAGCAGTTACTCGAAGGTAGCGCATCAGCCCCAGCATTTT.

The rearrangement links TRBV30 to TRBJ1-3, with D hard to call. CDR1 and CDR2 (germline): GTSNPN, SVGIG (reference sequence). The CDR3 loop spans 12 amino acids. The germline V and J ends were trimmed by 1 base and 2 bases, with 3 bases remaining between them. In nucleotides, the CDR3 is TGTGCCTGGAGTGGTACTGGAAACACCATATATTTT. Translated, it gives CAWSGTGNTIYF.

CDR3 sequence reads: CASSLGTGVEKLFF. The CDR3, as DNA: TGTGCCAGCAGCTTAGGGACAGGGGTTGAAAAACTGTTTTTT. The chain links TRBV11-2 to TRBJ1-4; 9 nucleotides agree with TRBD1. V shed 1 base, J shed 7 bases, and the junction held 1 base outside the gene matches. CDR3 length: 14 amino acids. Germline CDR1 SGHAT, CDR2 FQNNGV.

The V and J genes are TRBV7-8 and TRBJ1-5; no clear D gene. The V end lost 5 bases, the J end lost 1 base, and 9 bases lay between the germline ends. Per germline, CDR1 SGHVS and CDR2 FQNEAQ. The CDR3 length is 14 residues. This CDR3 is CASSARESNQPQHF. In DNA, the CDR3 is TGTGCCAGCAGCGCAAGAGAAAGCAATCAGCCCCAGCATTTT. Filled out from reference TRBV7-8 and TRBJ1-5, the complete variable domain reads GAGVSQSPRYKVAKRGQDVALRCDPISGHVSLFWYQQALGQGPEFLTYFQNEAQLDKSGLPSDRFFAERPEGSVSTLKIQRTQQEDSAVYLCASSARESNQPQHFGDGTRLSIL.